Shown below are 7 T cell receptor beta chains from a single sample sequenced in a study of blood T cell repertoires in COVID-19 (dated by TCRdb to about 2020). Library preparation used the immunoSEQ multiplex PCR assay. The source is immuneACCESS, and TCRdb retained only in-frame sequences with V and J called. Part of the clones is not carried over; for the studies checked, unresolved V genes explain less than half of this, and the remainder is unexplained. This sample lists 300,000 to 400,000 clones; 65% to 90% were detected once. Roughly 4.2% of the sample is held by the ten biggest clonotypes. Input material: PBMCs or T cells enriched from blood (not recorded which). Source of these receptors: a woman aged 35 to 49 with acute COVID-19.

The sample holds a few counts of this clone. V and J are TRBV28 and TRBJ2-7; 16 bases are a match to TRBD2. V lost 6 bases to trimming and J lost 4 bases; unmatched junction nucleotides: 18. Germline assignment: CDR1 MDHEN and CDR2 SYDVKM. The CDR3 is 20 amino acids. The CDR3 DNA follows: TGTGCCAGCAGCTCAAACCCGGGACTAGCGGGAGGGCCGATCGATTACGAGCAGTACTTC. This sequence encodes CASSSNPGLAGGPIDYEQYF.

V is TRBV7-9 and J is TRBJ1-2; a weak D match, TRBD1 (5 bases). The CDR3 has 14 amino acids. Germline loops: CDR1 SEHNR, CDR2 FQNEAQ (reference sequence). V dropped 4 bases and J dropped 6 bases, with 15 bases sitting between them. The CDR3 DNA reads as TGTGCCAGCAGCTCCCAGCAGGGACTGGATGGCTACACCTTC. This encodes CASSSQQGLDGYTF.

The chain carries TRBV6-6 and TRBJ1-1, with 8 bases that match TRBD1. The CDR3 is made up of 15 amino acids. The V gene end was trimmed by 6 bases and the J gene end by 3 bases; junction bases not matched to a gene: 9. The germline V gene has CDR1 MNHNY and CDR2 SVGAGI (reference sequence). The CDR3 DNA reads TGTGCCAGCAGAAACGGACAGGGCACGCACACTGAAGCTTTCTTT. It specifies CASRNGQGTHTEAFF.

The chain has TRBV7-3 and TRBJ2-1; 8 bases match TRBD2. The germline gives CDR1 SGHTA, CDR2 FQGTGA. V gave up 5 bases and J gave up 7 bases; unmatched junction bases: 16. The CDR3 is made up of 17 amino acids. CDR3 coding DNA: TGTGCCAGCAGCCCCACCGGGGGCGGGGGGCCTCTTAATGAGCAGTTCTTC. It specifies CASSPTGGGGPLNEQFF.

The chain links TRBV6-1 to TRBJ2-1, with D possibly matching TRBD1 (6 bases). V gave up 2 bases and J gave up 6 bases, with 14 bases separating them. The CDR3 is made up of 15 amino acids. Germline-derived CDR1 and CDR2 are MNHNS and SASEGT. For the CDR3, the DNA is TGTGCCAGCAGTGAATTGTCAGGGGTTGGCAATGAGCAGTTCTTC. This translates into CASSELSGVGNEQFF.

On this clone itself: Other DNA sequences of this sample code for an identical CDR3. CDR3 sequence: CASSRGQGNTEAFF. The CDR3 DNA follows: TGTGCCAGCAGCAGGGGACAGGGGAACACTGAAGCTTTCTTT. The chain has TRBV6-5 and TRBJ1-1, with 9 bases aligning to TRBD1. The trim removed 6 bases at V and 1 base at J, leaving 3 bases unmatched. Germline V gene sequence: CDR1 MNHEY, CDR2 SVGAGI. The CDR3 length is 14 residues.

The chain has TRBV7-2 and TRBJ2-1; TRBD2 matches at 9 bases. The CDR3 totals 16 residues. V lost 1 base and J lost 7; bases outside the gene matches: 8. Germline V lookup: CDR1 SGHTA, CDR2 FQGNSA. The CDR3 is CASSLGGAGGQNEQFF. Here the CDR3 DNA reads TGTGCCAGCAGCTTAGGTGGAGCGGGGGGCCAGAATGAGCAGTTCTTC.